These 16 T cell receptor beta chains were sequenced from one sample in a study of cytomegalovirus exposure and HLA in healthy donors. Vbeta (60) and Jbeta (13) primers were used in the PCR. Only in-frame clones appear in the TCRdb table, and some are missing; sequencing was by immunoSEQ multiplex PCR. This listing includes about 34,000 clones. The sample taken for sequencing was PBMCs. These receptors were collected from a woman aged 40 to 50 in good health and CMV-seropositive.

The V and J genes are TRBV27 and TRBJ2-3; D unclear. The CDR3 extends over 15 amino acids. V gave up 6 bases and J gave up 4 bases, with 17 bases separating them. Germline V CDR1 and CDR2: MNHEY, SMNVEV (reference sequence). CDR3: CASSDKGGTSDTQYF. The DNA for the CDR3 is TGTGCCAGCAGCGATAAAGGCGGAACCTCAGATACGCAGTATTTT.

The CDR3 DNA is TGTGCCAGCGGGGGACAGGGGGCGGCTGGAAACACCATATATTTT. Translating gives CASGGQGAAGNTIYF. The genes are TRBV9 and TRBJ1-3; 12 nucleotides match TRBD1. CDR3 length: 15 residues. The germline V gene has CDR1 SGDLS and CDR2 YYNGEE. V dropped 7 bases and J dropped 2; count of bases not matched to a gene: 4.

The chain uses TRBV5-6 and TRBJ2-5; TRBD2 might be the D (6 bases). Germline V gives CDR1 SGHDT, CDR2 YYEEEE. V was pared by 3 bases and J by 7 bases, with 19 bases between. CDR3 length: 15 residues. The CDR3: CASSSAQGGMGTQYF. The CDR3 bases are TGTGCCAGCAGCTCGGCGCAGGGAGGTATGGGGACCCAGTACTTC.

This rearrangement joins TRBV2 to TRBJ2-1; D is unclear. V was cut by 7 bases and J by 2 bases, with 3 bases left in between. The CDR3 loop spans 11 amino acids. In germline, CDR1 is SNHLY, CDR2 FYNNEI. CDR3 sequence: CASTTYNEQFF. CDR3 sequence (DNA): TGTGCCAGCACTACCTACAATGAGCAGTTCTTC.

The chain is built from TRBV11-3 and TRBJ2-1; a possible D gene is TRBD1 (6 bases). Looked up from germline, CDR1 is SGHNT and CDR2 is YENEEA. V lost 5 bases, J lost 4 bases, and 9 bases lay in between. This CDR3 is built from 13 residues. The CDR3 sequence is CASSQDRYNEQFF. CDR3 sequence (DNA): TGTGCCAGCAGCCAAGACAGGTACAATGAGCAGTTCTTC.

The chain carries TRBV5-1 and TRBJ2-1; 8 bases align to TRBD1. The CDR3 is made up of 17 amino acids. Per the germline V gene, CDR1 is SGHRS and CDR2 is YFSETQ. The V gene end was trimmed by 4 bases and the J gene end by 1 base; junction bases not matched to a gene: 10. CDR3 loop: CASSPIVGTGSYNEQFF. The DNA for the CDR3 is TGCGCCAGCAGCCCTATTGTTGGGACAGGATCCTACAATGAGCAGTTCTTC.

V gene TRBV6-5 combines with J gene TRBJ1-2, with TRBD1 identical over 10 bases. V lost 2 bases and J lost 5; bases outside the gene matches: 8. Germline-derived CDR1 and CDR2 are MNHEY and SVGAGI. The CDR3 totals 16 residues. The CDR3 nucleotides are TGTGCCAGCAGTTACGCCAGTCCGGGACAGGGGTATGGCTACACCTTC. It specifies CASSYASPGQGYGYTF.

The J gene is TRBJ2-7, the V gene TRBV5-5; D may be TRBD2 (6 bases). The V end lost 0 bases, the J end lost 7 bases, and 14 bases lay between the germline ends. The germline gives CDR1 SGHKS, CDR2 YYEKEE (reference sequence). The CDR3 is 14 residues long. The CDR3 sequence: CASSLGPGGGEQYF. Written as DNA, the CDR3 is TGTGCCAGCAGCTTGGGGCCCGGTGGGGGGGAGCAGTACTTC.

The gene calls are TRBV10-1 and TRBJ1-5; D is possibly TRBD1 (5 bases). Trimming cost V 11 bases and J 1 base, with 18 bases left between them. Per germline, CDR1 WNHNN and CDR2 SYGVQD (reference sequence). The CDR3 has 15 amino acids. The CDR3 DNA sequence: TGCGCCGGAACGCAGGGTTGTGTGAGCAATCAGCCCCAGCATTTT. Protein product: CAGTQGCVSNQPQHF.

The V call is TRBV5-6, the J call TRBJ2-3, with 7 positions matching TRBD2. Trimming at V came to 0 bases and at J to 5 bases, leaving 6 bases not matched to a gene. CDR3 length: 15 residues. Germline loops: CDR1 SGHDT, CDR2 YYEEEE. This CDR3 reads CASSLDGTKRDTQYF. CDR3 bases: TGTGCCAGCAGCTTGGATGGGACTAAACGAGATACGCAGTATTTT.

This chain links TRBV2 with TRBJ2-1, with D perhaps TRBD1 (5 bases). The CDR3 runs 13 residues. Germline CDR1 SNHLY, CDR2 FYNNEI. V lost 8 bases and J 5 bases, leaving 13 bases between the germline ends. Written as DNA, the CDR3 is TGTGCCAGCGGATACAGGTTTCACAATGAGCAGTTCTTC. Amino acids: CASGYRFHNEQFF. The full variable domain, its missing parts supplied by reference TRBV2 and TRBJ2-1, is EPEVTQTPSHQVTQMGQEVILRCVPISNHLYFYWYRQILGQKVEFLVSFYNNEISEKSEIFDDQFSVERPDGSNFTLKIRSTKLEDSAMYFCASGYRFHNEQFFGPGTRLTVL.

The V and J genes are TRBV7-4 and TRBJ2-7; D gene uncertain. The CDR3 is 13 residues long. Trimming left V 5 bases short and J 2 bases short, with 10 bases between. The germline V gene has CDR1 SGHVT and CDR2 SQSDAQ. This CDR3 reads CASSPQSPYEQYF. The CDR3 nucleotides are TGTGCCAGCAGCCCCCAGTCCCCCTACGAGCAGTACTTC.

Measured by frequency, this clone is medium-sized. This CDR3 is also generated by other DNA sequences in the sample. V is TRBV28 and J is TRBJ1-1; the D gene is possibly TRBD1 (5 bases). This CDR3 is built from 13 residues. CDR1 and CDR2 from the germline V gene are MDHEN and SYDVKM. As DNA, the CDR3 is TGTGCTCTGGGGGGAGGGCTTAACACTGAAGCTTTCTTT. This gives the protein CALGGGLNTEAFF.

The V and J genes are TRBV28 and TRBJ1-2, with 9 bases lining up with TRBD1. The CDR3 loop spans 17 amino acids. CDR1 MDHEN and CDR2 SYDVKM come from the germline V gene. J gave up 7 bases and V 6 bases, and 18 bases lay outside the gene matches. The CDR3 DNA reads TGTGCCAGCAGCCGGACAGGGGCAAGGGCAATCAGGGTTGGCTACACCTTC. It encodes CASSRTGARAIRVGYTF.

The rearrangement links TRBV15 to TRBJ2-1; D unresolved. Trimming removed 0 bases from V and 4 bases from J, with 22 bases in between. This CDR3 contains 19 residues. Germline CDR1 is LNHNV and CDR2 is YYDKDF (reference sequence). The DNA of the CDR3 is TGTGCCACCAGCAGAGATCGGGTCTCCTACAATGAGTGGTACAATGAGCAGTTCTTC. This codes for CATSRDRVSYNEWYNEQFF.

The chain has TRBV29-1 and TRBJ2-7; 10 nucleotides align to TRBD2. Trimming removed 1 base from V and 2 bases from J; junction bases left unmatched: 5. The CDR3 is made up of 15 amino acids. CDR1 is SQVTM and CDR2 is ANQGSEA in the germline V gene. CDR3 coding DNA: TGCAGCGTTGAAGCCGTAGCGGGGGGACCCTACGAGCAGTACTTC. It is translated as CSVEAVAGGPYEQYF.